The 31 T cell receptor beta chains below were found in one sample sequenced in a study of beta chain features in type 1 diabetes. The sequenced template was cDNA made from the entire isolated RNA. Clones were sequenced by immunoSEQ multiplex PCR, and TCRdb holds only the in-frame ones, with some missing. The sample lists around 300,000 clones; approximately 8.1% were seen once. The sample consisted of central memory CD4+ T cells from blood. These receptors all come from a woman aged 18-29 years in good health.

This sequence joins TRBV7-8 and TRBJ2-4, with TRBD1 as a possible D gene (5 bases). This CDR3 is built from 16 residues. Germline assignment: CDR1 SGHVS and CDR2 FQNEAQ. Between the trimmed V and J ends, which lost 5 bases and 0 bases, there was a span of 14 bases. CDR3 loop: CASSPRTLLAKNIQYF. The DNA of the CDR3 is TGTGCCAGCAGCCCGAGGACACTCCTAGCCAAAAACATTCAGTACTTC.

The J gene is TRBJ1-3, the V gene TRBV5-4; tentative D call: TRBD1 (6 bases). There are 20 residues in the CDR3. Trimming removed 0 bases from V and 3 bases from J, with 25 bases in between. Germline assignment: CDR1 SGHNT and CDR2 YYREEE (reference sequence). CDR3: CASSLERGQLQNKDGNTIYF. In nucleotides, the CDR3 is TGTGCCAGCAGCTTGGAGCGGGGGCAACTGCAGAATAAAGATGGAAACACCATATATTTT.

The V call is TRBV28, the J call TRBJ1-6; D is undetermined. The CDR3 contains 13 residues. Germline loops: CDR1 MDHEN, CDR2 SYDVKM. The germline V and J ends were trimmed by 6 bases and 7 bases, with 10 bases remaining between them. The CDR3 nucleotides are TGTGCCAGCAGCCAAATGACGAATTCACCCCTCCACTTT. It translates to CASSQMTNSPLHF.

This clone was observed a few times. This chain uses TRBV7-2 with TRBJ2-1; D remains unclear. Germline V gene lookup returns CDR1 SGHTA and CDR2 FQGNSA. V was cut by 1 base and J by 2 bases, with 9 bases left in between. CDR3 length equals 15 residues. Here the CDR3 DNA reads TGTGCCAGCAGCTTAGAGGGTCAGGCCTACAATGAGCAGTTCTTC. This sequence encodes CASSLEGQAYNEQFF.

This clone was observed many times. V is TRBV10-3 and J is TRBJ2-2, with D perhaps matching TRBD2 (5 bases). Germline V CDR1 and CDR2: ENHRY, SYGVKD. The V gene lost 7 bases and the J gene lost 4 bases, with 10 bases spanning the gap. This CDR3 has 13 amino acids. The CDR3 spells CAINSGGTGELFF. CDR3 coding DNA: TGTGCCATCAACTCAGGAGGCACCGGGGAGCTGTTTTTT.

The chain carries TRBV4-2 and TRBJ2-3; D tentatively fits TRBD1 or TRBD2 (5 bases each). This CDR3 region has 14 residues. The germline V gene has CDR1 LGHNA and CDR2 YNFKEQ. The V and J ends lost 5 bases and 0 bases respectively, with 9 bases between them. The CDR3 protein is CASSGRDSTDTQYF. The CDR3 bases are TGTGCCAGCAGCGGCCGGGACAGCACAGATACGCAGTATTTT.

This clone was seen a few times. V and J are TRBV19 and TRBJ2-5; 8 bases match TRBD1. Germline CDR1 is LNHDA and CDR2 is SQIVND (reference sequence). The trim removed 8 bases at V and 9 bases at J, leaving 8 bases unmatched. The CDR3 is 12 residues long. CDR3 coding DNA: TGTGCCAGTGGACAGGGTATCGGGTCCCAGTACTTC. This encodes CASGQGIGSQYF.

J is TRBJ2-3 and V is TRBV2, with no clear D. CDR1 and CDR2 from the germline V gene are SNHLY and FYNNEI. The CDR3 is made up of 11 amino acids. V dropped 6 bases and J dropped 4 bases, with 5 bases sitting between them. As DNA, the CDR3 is TGTGCCAGCAGGGTTGCAGATACGCAGTATTTT. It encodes CASRVADTQYF.

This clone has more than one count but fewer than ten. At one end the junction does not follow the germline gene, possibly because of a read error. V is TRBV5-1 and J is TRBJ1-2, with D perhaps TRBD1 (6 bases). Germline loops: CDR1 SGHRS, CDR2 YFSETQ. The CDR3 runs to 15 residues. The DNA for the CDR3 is TGTGCCAGCAGCGCCCATAACAGGGCTAACTATGGCTACACCTTC. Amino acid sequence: CASSAHNRANYGYTF.

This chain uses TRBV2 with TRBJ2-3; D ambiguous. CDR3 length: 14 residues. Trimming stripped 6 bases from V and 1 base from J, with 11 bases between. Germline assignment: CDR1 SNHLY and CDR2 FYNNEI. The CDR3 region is CASSPSRGTDTQYF. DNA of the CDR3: TGTGCCAGCAGCCCTTCTAGAGGCACAGATACGCAGTATTTT. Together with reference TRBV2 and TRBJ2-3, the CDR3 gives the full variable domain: EPEVTQTPSHQVTQMGQEVILRCVPISNHLYFYWYRQILGQKVEFLVSFYNNEISEKSEIFDDQFSVERPDGSNFTLKIRSTKLEDSAMYFCASSPSRGTDTQYFGPGTRLTVL.

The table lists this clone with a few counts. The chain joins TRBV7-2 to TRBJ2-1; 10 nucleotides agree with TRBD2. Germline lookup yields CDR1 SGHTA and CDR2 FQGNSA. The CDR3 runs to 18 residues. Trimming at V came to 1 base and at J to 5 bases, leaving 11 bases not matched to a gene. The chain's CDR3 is CASSLEGGIAGGNNEQFF. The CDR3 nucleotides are TGTGCCAGCAGCTTAGAGGGTGGCATAGCGGGAGGCAACAATGAGCAGTTCTTC.

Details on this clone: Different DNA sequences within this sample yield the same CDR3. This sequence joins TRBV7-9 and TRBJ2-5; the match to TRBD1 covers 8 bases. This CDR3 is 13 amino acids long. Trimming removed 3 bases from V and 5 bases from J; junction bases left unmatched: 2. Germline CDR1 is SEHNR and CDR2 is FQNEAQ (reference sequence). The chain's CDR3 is CASSFRQGETQYF. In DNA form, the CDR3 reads TGTGCCAGCAGCTTTCGACAGGGGGAGACCCAGTACTTC. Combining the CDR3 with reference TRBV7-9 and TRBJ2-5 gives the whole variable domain DTGVSQNPRHKITKRGQNVTFRCDPISEHNRLYWYRQTLGQGPEFLTYFQNEAQLEKSRLLSDRFSAERPKGSFSTLEIQRTEQGDSAMYLCASSFRQGETQYFGPGTRLLVL.

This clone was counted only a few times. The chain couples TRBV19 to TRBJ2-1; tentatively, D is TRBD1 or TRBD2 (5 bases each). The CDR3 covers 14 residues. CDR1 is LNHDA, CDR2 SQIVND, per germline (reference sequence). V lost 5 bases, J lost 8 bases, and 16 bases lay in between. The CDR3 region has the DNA TGTGCCAGTAGTCTCGGCGAGGGGTTCTATGAGCAGTTCTTC. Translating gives CASSLGEGFYEQFF.

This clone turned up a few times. The CDR3 reads CASSWTPGTNTEAFF. CDR3 sequence (DNA): TGCGCCAGCAGCTGGACCCCGGGGACGAACACTGAAGCTTTCTTT. The genes are TRBV5-1 and TRBJ1-1; D may be TRBD1 (5 bases). Germline V CDR1 and CDR2: SGHRS, YFSETQ. Trimming left V 3 bases short and J 1 base short, with 13 bases between. The CDR3 extends over 15 amino acids.

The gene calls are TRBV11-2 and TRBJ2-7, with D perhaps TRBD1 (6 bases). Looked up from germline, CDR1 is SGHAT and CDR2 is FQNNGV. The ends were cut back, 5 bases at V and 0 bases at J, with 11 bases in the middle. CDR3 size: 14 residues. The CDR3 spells CASSLQGYSYEQYF. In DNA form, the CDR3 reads TGTGCCAGCAGCCTCCAGGGGTACTCCTACGAGCAGTACTTC.

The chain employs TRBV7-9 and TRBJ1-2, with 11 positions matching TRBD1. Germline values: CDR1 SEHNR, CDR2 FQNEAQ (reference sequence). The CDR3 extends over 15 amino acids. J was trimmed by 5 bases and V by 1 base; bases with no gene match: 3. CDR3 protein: CASSLGTGGKYGYTF. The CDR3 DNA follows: TGTGCCAGCAGCTTAGGGACAGGGGGCAAATATGGCTACACCTTC.

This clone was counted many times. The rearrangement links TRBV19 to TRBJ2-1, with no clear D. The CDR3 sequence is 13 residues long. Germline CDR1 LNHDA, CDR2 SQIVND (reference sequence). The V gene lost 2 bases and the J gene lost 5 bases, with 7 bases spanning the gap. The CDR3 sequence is CASSIRWDNEQFF. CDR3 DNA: TGTGCCAGTAGTATAAGGTGGGACAATGAGCAGTTCTTC. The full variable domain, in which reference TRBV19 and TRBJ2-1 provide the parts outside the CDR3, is DGGITQSPKYLFRKEGQNVTLSCEQNLNHDAMYWYRQDPGQGLRLIYYSQIVNDFQKGDIAEGYSVSREKKESFPLTVTSAQKNPTAFYLCASSIRWDNEQFFGPGTRLTVL.

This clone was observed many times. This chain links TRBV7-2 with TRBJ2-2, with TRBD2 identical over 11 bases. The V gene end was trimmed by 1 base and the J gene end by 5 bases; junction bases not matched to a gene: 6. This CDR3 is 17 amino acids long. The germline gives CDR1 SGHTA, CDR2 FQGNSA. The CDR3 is CASSLGALAGGTGELFF. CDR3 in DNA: TGTGCCAGCAGCTTAGGAGCCCTAGCGGGGGGAACCGGGGAGCTGTTTTTT.

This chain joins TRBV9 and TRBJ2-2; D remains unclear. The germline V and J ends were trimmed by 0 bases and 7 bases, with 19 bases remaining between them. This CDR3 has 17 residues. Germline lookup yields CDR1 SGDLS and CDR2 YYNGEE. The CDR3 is CASSVGSNILLGGELFF. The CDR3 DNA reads TGTGCCAGCAGCGTAGGTTCCAACATACTATTAGGCGGGGAGCTGTTTTTT. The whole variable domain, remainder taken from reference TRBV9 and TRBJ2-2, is DSGVTQTPKHLITATGQRVTLRCSPRSGDLSVYWYQQSLDQGLQFLIQYYNGEERAKGNILERFSAQQFPDLHSELNLSSLELGDSALYFCASSVGSNILLGGELFFGEGSRLTVL.

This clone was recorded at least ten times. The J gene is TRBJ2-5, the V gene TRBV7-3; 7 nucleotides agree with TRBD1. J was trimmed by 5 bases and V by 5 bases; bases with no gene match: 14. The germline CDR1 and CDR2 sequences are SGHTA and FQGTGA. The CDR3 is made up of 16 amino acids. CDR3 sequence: CASSTGDRGSWETQYF. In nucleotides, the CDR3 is TGTGCCAGCAGCACCGGGGACAGAGGATCATGGGAGACCCAGTACTTC.

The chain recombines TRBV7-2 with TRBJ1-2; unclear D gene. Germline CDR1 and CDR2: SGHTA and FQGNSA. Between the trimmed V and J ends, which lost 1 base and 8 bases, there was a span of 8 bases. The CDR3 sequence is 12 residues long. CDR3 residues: CASSLEGPGYTF. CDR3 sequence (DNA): TGTGCCAGCAGCTTAGAGGGCCCCGGCTACACCTTC.

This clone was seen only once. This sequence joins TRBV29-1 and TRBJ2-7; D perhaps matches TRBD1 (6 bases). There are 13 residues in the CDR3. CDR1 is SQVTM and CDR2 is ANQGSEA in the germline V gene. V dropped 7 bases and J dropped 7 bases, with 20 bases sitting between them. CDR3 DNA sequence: TGCAGCGCCTACACTGCAGATAGGGGGGAGCAGTACTTC. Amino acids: CSAYTADRGEQYF.

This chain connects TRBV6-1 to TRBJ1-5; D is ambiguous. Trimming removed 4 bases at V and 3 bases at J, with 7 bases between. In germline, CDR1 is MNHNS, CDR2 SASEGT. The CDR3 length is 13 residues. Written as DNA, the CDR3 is TGTGCCAGCAGTGGTCAGCACAATCAGCCCCAGCATTTT. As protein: CASSGQHNQPQHF.

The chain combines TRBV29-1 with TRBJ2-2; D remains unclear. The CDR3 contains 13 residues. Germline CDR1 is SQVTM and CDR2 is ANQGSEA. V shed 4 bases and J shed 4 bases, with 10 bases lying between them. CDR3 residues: CSVGVAVTGELFF. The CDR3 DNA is TGCAGCGTTGGGGTTGCGGTCACCGGGGAGCTGTTTTTT.

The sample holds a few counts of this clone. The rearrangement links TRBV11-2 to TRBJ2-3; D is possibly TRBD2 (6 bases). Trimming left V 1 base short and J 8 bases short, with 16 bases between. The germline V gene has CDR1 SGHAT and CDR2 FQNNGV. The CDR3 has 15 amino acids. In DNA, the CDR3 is TGTGCCAGCAGCTTAGGAGGGACTGACTTCGGTACGCAGTATTTT. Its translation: CASSLGGTDFGTQYF.

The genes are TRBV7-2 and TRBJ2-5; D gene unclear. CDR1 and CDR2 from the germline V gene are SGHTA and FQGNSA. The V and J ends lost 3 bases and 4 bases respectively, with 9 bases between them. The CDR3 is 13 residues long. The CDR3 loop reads CASSFITSETQYF. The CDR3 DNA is TGTGCCAGCAGCTTTATAACTTCAGAGACCCAGTACTTC.

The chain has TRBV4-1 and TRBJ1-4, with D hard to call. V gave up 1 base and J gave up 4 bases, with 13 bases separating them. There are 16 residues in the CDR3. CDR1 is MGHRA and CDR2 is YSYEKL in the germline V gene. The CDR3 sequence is CASSQGLPGGNEKLFF. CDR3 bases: TGCGCCAGCAGCCAAGGTTTACCCGGAGGTAATGAAAAACTGTTTTTT.

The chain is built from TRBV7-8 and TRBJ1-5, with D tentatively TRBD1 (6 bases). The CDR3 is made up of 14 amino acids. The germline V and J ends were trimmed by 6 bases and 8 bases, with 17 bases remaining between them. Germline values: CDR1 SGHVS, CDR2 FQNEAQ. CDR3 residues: CASRARGRGEPQHF. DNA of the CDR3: TGTGCCAGCAGAGCGAGGGGGAGAGGGGAGCCCCAGCATTTT. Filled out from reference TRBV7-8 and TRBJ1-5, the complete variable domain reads GAGVSQSPRYKVAKRGQDVALRCDPISGHVSLFWYQQALGQGPEFLTYFQNEAQLDKSGLPSDRFFAERPEGSVSTLKIQRTQQEDSAVYLCASRARGRGEPQHFGDGTRLSIL.

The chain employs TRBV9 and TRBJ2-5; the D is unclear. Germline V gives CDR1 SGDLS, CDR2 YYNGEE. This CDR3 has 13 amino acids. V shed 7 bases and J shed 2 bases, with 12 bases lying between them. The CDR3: CASSPGLQETQYF. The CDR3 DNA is TGTGCCAGCTCACCCGGGCTACAAGAGACCCAGTACTTC. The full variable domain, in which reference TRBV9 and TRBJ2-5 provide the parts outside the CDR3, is DSGVTQTPKHLITATGQRVTLRCSPRSGDLSVYWYQQSLDQGLQFLIQYYNGEERAKGNILERFSAQQFPDLHSELNLSSLELGDSALYFCASSPGLQETQYFGPGTRLLVL.

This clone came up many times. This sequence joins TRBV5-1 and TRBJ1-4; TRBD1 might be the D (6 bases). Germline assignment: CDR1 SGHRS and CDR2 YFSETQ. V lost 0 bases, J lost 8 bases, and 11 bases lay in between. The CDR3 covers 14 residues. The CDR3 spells CASSLGRGREKLFF. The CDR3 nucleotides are TGCGCCAGCAGCTTGGGCAGGGGAAGAGAAAAACTGTTTTTT.

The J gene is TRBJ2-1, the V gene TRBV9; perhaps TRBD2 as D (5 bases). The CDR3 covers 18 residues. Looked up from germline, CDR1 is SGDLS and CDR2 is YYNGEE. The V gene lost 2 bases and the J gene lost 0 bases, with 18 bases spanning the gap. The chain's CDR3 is CASSVSFTSSSSYNEQFF. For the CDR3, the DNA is TGTGCCAGCAGCGTCTCCTTTACTAGTTCTAGCTCCTACAATGAGCAGTTCTTC.